This is a list of T cell receptor beta chains from one sample in a study of early stage breast cancer tumors. The data were produced by immunoSEQ multiplex PCR, yet TCRdb's version contains in-frame clones alone and is incomplete. The sample contains approximately 7,400 clones, approximately 60% of which appear only once. The sequencing input was breast tumor tissue. Receptor source: a person aged 70 to 85 with breast cancer. The conserved cysteine and the conserved F or W are not part of the CDR3 here. The order of the fields is V gene, D gene, clone size, CDR3 protein. The D gene is left open where the match is weak. Some rows mark clone size as missing; the rest say once, few, many or name a class of expanded clone.

v_gene: TRBV6-4
d_gene: NA
abundance: NA
CDR3aa: ASSDSYIFSYEQY

v_gene: TRBV28
d_gene: TRBD1
abundance: NA
CDR3aa: ASRPGQGYQPQH

v_gene: TRBV19
d_gene: NA
abundance: few
CDR3aa: ASSMAAGANEKLF

v_gene: TRBV5-1
d_gene: TRBD2
abundance: medium-sized
CDR3aa: ASSLSSSGGAYEQY

v_gene: TRBV6-4
d_gene: TRBD1
abundance: NA
CDR3aa: ASSAETGHGYT

v_gene: TRBV7-3
d_gene: TRBD2
abundance: few
CDR3aa: ASSPQRESEQF

v_gene: TRBV6-1
d_gene: TRBD1
abundance: NA
CDR3aa: ASSPPDRPSYEQY

v_gene: TRBV6-4
d_gene: TRBD1
abundance: once
CDR3aa: ASSQGDSSYNEQF

v_gene: TRBV5-4
d_gene: NA
abundance: NA
CDR3aa: ASSLDLGEVEPQH

v_gene: TRBV27
d_gene: NA
abundance: NA
CDR3aa: ASRLSLTGSYEQY

v_gene: TRBV5-5
d_gene: NA
abundance: NA
CDR3aa: ASSLTRASSGNTIY

v_gene: TRBV19
d_gene: TRBD2
abundance: NA
CDR3aa: ASSNLNRLAGGEQF

v_gene: TRBV11-2
d_gene: TRBD1
abundance: few
CDR3aa: ASSKGRDRGIYNEQF

v_gene: TRBV7-8
d_gene: NA
abundance: NA
CDR3aa: ASSLDSRGAGVTGELF

v_gene: TRBV10-2
d_gene: NA
abundance: NA
CDR3aa: ASSVETRFEGYTQY

v_gene: TRBV7-9
d_gene: TRBD1
abundance: NA
CDR3aa: ASSVGQATEAF

v_gene: TRBV5-6
d_gene: NA
abundance: NA
CDR3aa: ASSLVLSDTGELF

v_gene: TRBV5-1
d_gene: NA
abundance: few
CDR3aa: ASSSVPSDEQF

v_gene: TRBV9
d_gene: NA
abundance: NA
CDR3aa: ASSSPGEAYEQY

v_gene: TRBV6-1
d_gene: NA
abundance: NA
CDR3aa: ASSEPGETQY

v_gene: TRBV7-8
d_gene: TRBD1
abundance: NA
CDR3aa: ASSPRDRGFLSGANVLT

v_gene: TRBV4-1
d_gene: NA
abundance: NA
CDR3aa: ASSQSATGTPYNEQF

v_gene: TRBV7-2
d_gene: TRBD2
abundance: NA
CDR3aa: ASSFVAGGTYEQY